This T cell receptor beta chain was identified during a study of blood T cell repertoires in COVID-19. At the level of the study: Samples representing acute and convalescent COVID-19 were sourced from the United States, Italy and Spain. From T cells, B-cell-depleted T cells, or PBMCs came the material, which was cDNA or gDNA.

Deletions cut 6 bases from V and 7 bases from J, with 34 bases between. Germline V gives CDR1 MNHEY, CDR2 SMNVEV (reference sequence). The CDR3 consists of 19 residues. Original processing methods: Amplification with reference gene primers provided the estimates of nucleated cell counts. Assay used: immunoSEQ multiplex PCR; TCRdb lists only in-frame clones, some missing. V and J calls and clone size are those listed in that table; D and trimming were worked out from the DNA. The sample holds 120,000 or so clones; 80% to 90% are singletons and the top ten take about 4.1%. The clonotype was recovered from a man aged 40-49 years with acute or convalescent COVID-19. V and J are TRBV27 and TRBJ2-7; possible D gene TRBD2, 6 bases. The material sequenced was peripheral blood. The CDR3 DNA is TGTGCCAGCAGCCACCGAGGGGCACGGGGGATTTCTATCTACGCAGAGCAGTACTTC. This codes for CASSHRGARGISIYAEQYF.